The entry below describes one TCR beta chain. Its target is not known. The PCR employed 60 Vbeta primers together with 13 Jbeta primers. The method was immunoSEQ multiplex PCR; TCRdb's version includes in-frame clones alone and lacks a portion of them. This sample's table has 150,000 or so clones. Trimming stripped 0 bases from V and 7 bases from J, with 21 bases between. The CDR3 covers 17 residues. Germline values: CDR1 SGDLS, CDR2 YYNGEE. The source of the sample is a study of cytomegalovirus exposure and HLA in healthy donors. The study, taken as a whole, reports: Within an earlier analysis, most TCR beta V segments proved productive either about 87% or about 30% of the time.

The sample comprised PBMCs. The TCR comes from a woman between 50 and 59 years old in good health and CMV-seronegative. The chain joins TRBV9 to TRBJ2-3, with D tentatively TRBD1 (6 bases). CDR3 protein: CASSVDRARICSNTQYF. The DNA for the CDR3 is TGTGCCAGCAGCGTAGACAGGGCCAGAATCTGCTCGAATACGCAGTATTTT.